This note documents a single TCR beta chain sequence. Its target antigen remains unknown. No much larger clone exists at a distance of one base, and base qualities are not known. The data were obtained in a study of OX40 agonist ivuxolimab in advanced cancers. Context from the whole study: The costimulatory receptor OX40 (CD134) was targeted by ivuxolimab, a fully human IgG2 agonistic monoclonal antibody. Intravenous ivuxolimab was administered to patients every 2 weeks at six dose levels: 0.01, 0.1, 0.3, 1.5, 3 and 10 mg/kg. Partial responses occurred in three dose-escalation patients: two with cutaneous melanoma and one with hepatocellular carcinoma. The paper describes the monotherapy dose-escalation part (N = 52 patients) of the phase I trial of ivuxolimab. Among the approximately 50 dose-escalation patients, around 19 had hepatocellular carcinoma, roughly 15 melanoma, 9 renal cell carcinoma and 9 head and neck cancer. Prior anti-PD-1, anti-PD-L1 or anti-CTLA-4 therapy was permitted, and checkpoint inhibitors had been received by under 50% of dose-escalation patients. Peripheral TCRbeta sequencing was intended to test whether TCR sequence diversity was altered and clonal T-cell expansion was caused by ivuxolimab. The dose-escalation cohort was about 83% male with a mean age of roughly 60 years, ranging from roughly 20 to 80. The paper as a whole reports these results and caveats: Low levels of normalized T-cell clonal expansion were also seen in some patients who did not respond. After ivuxolimab, CD8+ T cells had more expanded clones than CD4+ T cells on average. In partial responders in the 0.1-3.0 mg/kg groups, normalized peripheral clonal expansion was found to be among the lowest, especially among CD8+ T cells. At doses of 0.1 to 3.0 mg/kg, clonal expansion of both CD4+ and CD8+ blood T cells was observed from baseline to week 6. The antigen specificity of the clonally expanded peripheral T cells was not determined.

The trial excluded patients who had a history of autoimmune disease or were on systemic immunosuppression. Peripheral blood for TCR sequencing was drawn from every dose cohort at baseline, at cycle 4 day 1 and at cycle 7 day 1. Samples were obtained from an open-label, multicenter, first-in-human phase I dose-escalation trial of ivuxolimab. Adults with locally advanced or metastatic melanoma, renal cell carcinoma, hepatocellular carcinoma or head and neck squamous cell carcinoma were enrolled in the trial. CD4+ and CD8+ T cells were sorted separately from peripheral blood before TCR sequencing. Genomic DNA was isolated from the sorted cells so that the TCRbeta CDR3 region could be sequenced. TCRbeta CDR3 regions were sequenced using the immunoSEQ Assay. The source is immuneACCESS, and TCRdb retained only in-frame sequences with V and J called. Part of the clones is not carried over; for the studies checked, unresolved V genes explain less than half of this, and the remainder is unexplained. The sample yields tens of thousands of clones; just under 80% were counted once. The ten top clones hold approximately 5% of the sample.

Trimming at the junction amounts to 2 bases on V and 8 bases on J, and the germline ends lie 7 bases apart. From cysteine to phenylalanine, the CDR3 is 12 amino acids long. CDR3 DNA is the only sequence kept; it has 36 bases, read in frame from the first base. CDR1 MDHEN and CDR2 SYDVKM are derived from the germline V gene. This specimen consisted of CD4+ or CD8+ T cells sorted from blood, obtained in a trial of the OX40 agonist ivuxolimab. This receptor chain uses TRBV28 and TRBJ1-5; the D gene remains uncertain. The clonotype originates from an adult with an advanced solid tumor such as melanoma, head and neck, liver or kidney cancer. The nucleotide sequence reads as follows: TGTGCCAGCAGTTTAAATAGAGAGCCCCAGCATTTT. It translates as CASSLNREPQHF.